This T cell receptor (beta chain) came from a study of OX40 agonist ivuxolimab in advanced cancers. Study-wide background: Across the patients, intravenous ivuxolimab was delivered every 2 weeks at 0.01 to 10 mg/kg. The group had a mean age of approximately 60 years, ranged from about 20 to 79, and was 82.7% male.

The table came from immunoSEQ multiplex PCR; TCRdb's copy has only in-frame clones and leaves some out. The sample lists about 60,000 clones, about 90% occurring once. This CDR3 spans 11 amino acids. CDR1 is SGHNT, CDR2 YYREEE, per germline (reference sequence). Cycle 7 day 1, cycle 4 day 1, and baseline were the timepoints at which blood was sampled. Note on this clone: One end of the junction fails to match germline, which may point to a read error.

The rearrangement links TRBV5-4 to TRBJ2-7; 7 bases map to TRBD1. Sequenced here: CD4+ or CD8+ T cells sorted from blood, sampled in a trial of the OX40 agonist ivuxolimab. This TCR derives from an adult with an advanced solid tumor such as melanoma, head and neck, liver or kidney cancer. The CDR3 protein is CASSLEGAFDF. Written as DNA, the CDR3 is TGTGCCAGCAGCTTGGAGGGGGCGTTCGACTTC.